These 5 T cell receptor beta chains were all obtained from the same sample, sequenced in a study of Graves' ophthalmopathy and Graves' hyperthyroidism. Amplification of the TCR beta CDR3 regions used RNA transcripts (as template). Second-round multiplex PCR came after a first-round RT-PCR that employed HTBI primers. In TCRdb, the multiplex PCR reads were re-called with MiXCR into one record per CDR3 protein. The profile covers almost 400,000 distinct CDR3 sequences, with approximately 16% appearing a single time and approximately 1.4% taken by the ten largest. The sequenced sample was peripheral blood. These receptors all stem from a woman younger than 35 with Graves' ophthalmopathy.

There are many counts of this clonotype. The rearrangement links TRBV7-9 to TRBJ1-3; D gene ambiguous. V was cut by 5 bases and J by 0 bases, with 5 bases left in between. CDR1 SEHNR and CDR2 FQNEAQ come from the germline V gene (reference sequence). The CDR3 is 13 amino acids. The CDR3 here is CASSPTSGNTIYF. CDR3 nucleotides: TGTGCCAGCAGCCCGACCTCTGGAAACACCATATATTTT.

This clonotype was observed many times. This chain joins TRBV5-6 and TRBJ1-5; D is unresolved. V lost 2 bases, J lost 5 bases, and 14 bases lay in between. This CDR3 is 15 amino acids long. The germline CDR1 and CDR2 sequences are SGHDT and YYEEEE. The CDR3 DNA is TGTGCCAGCAGCTTTTTCGACCGCGGTGATCAGCCCCAGCATTTT. Protein sequence: CASSFFDRGDQPQHF. The full variable domain, with the rest looked up from reference TRBV5-6 and TRBJ1-5, is DAGVTQSPTHLIKTRGQQVTLRCSPKSGHDTVSWYQQALGQGPQFIFQYYEEEERQRGNFPDRFSGHQFPNYSSELNVNALLLGDSALYLCASSFFDRGDQPQHFGDGTRLSIL.

The rearrangement links TRBV4-3 to TRBJ2-7; 10 bases match TRBD1. The germline gives CDR1 LGHNA, CDR2 YSLEER. The CDR3 has 17 amino acids. V lost 1 base, J lost 2 bases, and 8 bases stayed unmatched. In DNA form, the CDR3 reads TGCGCCAGCAGCCAAGTTTTATGGGACAGGGGCACCTACGAGCAGTACTTC. This encodes CASSQVLWDRGTYEQYF.

This clonotype was counted ten times or more. The chain carries TRBV5-1 and TRBJ1-1; a possible D gene is TRBD1 (5 bases). Germline assignment: CDR1 SGHRS and CDR2 YFSETQ. This CDR3 is 13 amino acids long. The ends were cut back, 2 bases at V and 4 bases at J, with 9 bases in the middle. CDR3 residues: CASSFWGSTEAFF. CDR3 DNA: TGCGCCAGCAGCTTTTGGGGGAGCACTGAAGCTTTCTTT.

A single count supports this clonotype. This chain connects TRBV11-1 to TRBJ1-1; D might be TRBD1 (6 bases). Trimming took 2 bases from V and 1 from J, leaving 14 bases between them. The CDR3 is 16 residues long. Per germline, CDR1 SGHAT and CDR2 FQDESV (reference sequence). The DNA for the CDR3 is TGTGCCAGCAGCTTATGGGGGGGCAGGAGGAACACTGAAGCTTTCTTT. Amino acids: CASSLWGGRRNTEAFF.